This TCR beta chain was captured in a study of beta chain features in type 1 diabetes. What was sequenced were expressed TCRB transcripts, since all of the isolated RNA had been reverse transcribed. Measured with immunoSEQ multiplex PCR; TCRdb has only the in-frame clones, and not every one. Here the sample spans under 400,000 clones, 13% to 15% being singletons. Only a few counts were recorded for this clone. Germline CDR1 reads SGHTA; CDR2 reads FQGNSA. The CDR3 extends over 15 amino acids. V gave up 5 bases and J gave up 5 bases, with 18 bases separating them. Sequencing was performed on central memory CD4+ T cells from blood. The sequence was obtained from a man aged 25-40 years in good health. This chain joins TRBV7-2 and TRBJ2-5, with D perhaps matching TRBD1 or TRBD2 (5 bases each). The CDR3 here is CASSLRDQIGETQYF. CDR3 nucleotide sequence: TGTGCCAGCAGCCTGAGGGACCAGATAGGGGAGACCCAGTACTTC.